This T cell receptor (beta chain) was sequenced during a study of shared T cell receptors in the human thymus. This table comes from immunoSEQ multiplex PCR, and its TCRdb copy is limited to in-frame clones, with some not included. The data contain hundreds of thousands of clones, more than 75% of them seen just once; the ten biggest clones take up more than 0.01%. In germline, CDR1 is KGHSH, CDR2 LQKENI. Trimming removed 0 bases from V and 5 bases from J; junction bases left unmatched: 6. This CDR3 is built from 15 residues. This clone was detected a few times. These sequences were also reported in another study, on human thymus T cells.

The receptor was derived from a boy under two years old with a congenital heart defect. The sequenced material came from thymocytes. The rearrangement joins TRBV18 to TRBJ2-5; 7 bases are a match to TRBD1. The CDR3 loop is CASSPPDRRHETQYF. As DNA, the CDR3 is TGTGCCAGCTCACCACCGGACAGGAGGCATGAGACCCAGTACTTC.